What follows are 28 T cell receptor beta chains derived from one specimen sequenced in a study of blood T cell repertoires in COVID-19. Profiled with immunoSEQ multiplex PCR; TCRdb holds only in-frame clones, not every one. The sample holds hundreds of thousands of clones, 90% seen once. The sequencing sample was made of PBMCs or T cells enriched from blood (not recorded which). Receptor source: a man in his 60s who had recovered from COVID-19.

V gene TRBV5-1 combines with J gene TRBJ1-3, with a tentative D call TRBD1 (5 bases). V was trimmed by 3 bases and J by 4 bases, leaving 17 bases between them. Germline V lookup: CDR1 SGHRS, CDR2 YFSETQ. This CDR3 is 16 amino acids long. CDR3 sequence reads: CASSYGRGSGGNTIYF. CDR3 DNA: TGCGCCAGCAGCTACGGAAGGGGTTCCGGAGGAAACACCATATATTTT.

The chain links TRBV5-1 to TRBJ2-3, with 11 positions matching TRBD2. In germline, CDR1 is SGHRS, CDR2 YFSETQ. The V segment lost 5 bases and the J segment 0 bases; nucleotides outside the gene matches: 8. This CDR3 region has 17 residues. CDR3: CASRLGWTSGSTDTQYF. For the CDR3, the DNA is TGCGCCAGCAGACTGGGTTGGACTAGCGGGAGCACAGATACGCAGTATTTT.

The chain is built from TRBV30 and TRBJ1-5; 8 bases map to TRBD1. There are 13 residues in the CDR3. Trimming removed 5 bases from V and 3 bases from J; junction bases left unmatched: 3. Per the germline V gene, CDR1 is GTSNPN and CDR2 is SVGIG (reference sequence). This CDR3 reads CAWSTGVNQPQHF. As DNA, the CDR3 is TGTGCCTGGTCGACAGGGGTCAATCAGCCCCAGCATTTT.

The rearrangement uses TRBV29-1 and TRBJ1-1; maybe TRBD1 (5 bases). V was trimmed by 7 bases and J by 1 base, leaving 10 bases between them. The CDR3 totals 12 residues. The germline gives CDR1 SQVTM, CDR2 ANQGSEA. The DNA for the CDR3 is TGCAGCGCCTCAGGGCGGAACACTGAAGCTTTCTTT. This encodes CSASGRNTEAFF.

This chain joins TRBV2 and TRBJ1-2; no definite D call. V gave up 4 bases and J gave up 2 bases, with 11 bases separating them. Germline CDR1 SNHLY, CDR2 FYNNEI. CDR3 length: 14 residues. The CDR3 here is CASSGFSANYGYTF. The CDR3, as DNA: TGTGCCAGCAGTGGGTTCAGCGCAAACTATGGCTACACCTTC.

The rearrangement links TRBV11-2 to TRBJ2-7, with D maybe TRBD1 (5 bases). Trimming left V 5 bases short and J 4 bases short, with 21 bases between. The CDR3 spans 16 residues. Germline CDR1 reads SGHAT; CDR2 reads FQNNGV. CDR3 loop: CASSPVGRPGNYEQYF. The CDR3 DNA follows: TGTGCCAGCAGCCCCGTCGGTAGACCAGGGAATTACGAGCAGTACTTC.

This clone came up once. The gene calls are TRBV9 and TRBJ1-3, with D maybe TRBD1 (5 bases). This CDR3 spans 16 amino acids. V was clipped by 0 bases and J by 4 bases, with 14 bases between them. Germline assignment: CDR1 SGDLS and CDR2 YYNGEE. CDR3 sequence reads: CASSVEPRQGGNTIYF. CDR3 DNA sequence: TGTGCCAGCAGCGTAGAACCCAGGCAGGGAGGAAACACCATATATTTT.

The V call is TRBV6-2 or TRBV6-3, the J call TRBJ1-5, with 9 bases matching TRBD1. The germline CDR1 and CDR2 sequences are MNHEY and SVGEGT. CDR3 length: 15 amino acids. The V segment lost 6 bases and the J segment 0 bases; nucleotides outside the gene matches: 3. The CDR3 DNA sequence: TGTGCCAGCAGCCAGACAGGGGGTAGCAATCAGCCCCAGCATTTT. Translated: CASSQTGGSNQPQHF.

The sample holds one count of this clone. The chain recombines TRBV14 with TRBJ2-4; D ambiguous. The CDR3 spans 14 residues. CDR1 and CDR2 (germline): SGHDN, FVKESK. V was shortened by 5 bases and J by 1 base, with 9 bases between the two germline ends. CDR3 bases: TGTGCCAGCAGCGCACTGAGGGCCAAAAACATTCAGTACTTC. It is translated as CASSALRAKNIQYF. Combining the CDR3 with reference TRBV14 and TRBJ2-4 gives the whole variable domain EAGVTQFPSHSVIEKGQTVTLRCDPISGHDNLYWYRRVMGKEIKFLLHFVKESKQDESGMPNNRFLAERTGGTYSTLKVQPAELEDSGVYFCASSALRAKNIQYFGAGTRLSVL.

The rearrangement links TRBV3-1 (or the pseudogene TRBV3-2) to TRBJ2-1, with 10 bases that match TRBD2. With 4 bases clipped from V and 6 bases from J, the junction kept 9 bases outside the gene matches. In germline, CDR1 is LGHDT, CDR2 YNNKEL (reference sequence). The length of the CDR3 is 16 residues. CDR3 bases: TGTGCCAGCAGCCCAAGGACTAGCGGAAACTCCAATGAGCAGTTCTTC. It codes for CASSPRTSGNSNEQFF.

The V gene is TRBV20-1, the J gene TRBJ1-5, with D possibly TRBD1 on 6 matching bases. Trimming took 3 bases from V and 6 from J, leaving 18 bases between them. Germline V lookup: CDR1 DFQATT, CDR2 SNEGSKA (reference sequence). The CDR3 extends over 15 amino acids. CDR3 sequence: CSASGPGLGGQPQHF. The CDR3, as DNA: TGCAGTGCTAGTGGCCCAGGGCTAGGGGGTCAGCCCCAGCATTTT.

DNA for the CDR3: TGTGCCAGCAGTTTACGCACTCTCCAAGCTAACTATGGCTACACCTTC. It is translated as CASSLRTLQANYGYTF. This chain links TRBV28 with TRBJ1-2; D ambiguous. The germline V gene has CDR1 MDHEN and CDR2 SYDVKM. V gave up 2 bases and J gave up 0 bases, with 13 bases separating them. The CDR3 has 16 residues.

The chain is built from TRBV4-1 and TRBJ2-2; 10 nucleotides align to TRBD2. With 2 bases clipped from V and 7 bases from J, the junction kept 10 bases outside the gene matches. The CDR3 covers 17 residues. Germline CDR1 reads MGHRA; CDR2 reads YSYEKL. The CDR3 sequence is CASSQSSGRGPDGELFF. The CDR3 DNA is TGCGCCAGCAGCCAATCTAGCGGGAGAGGTCCGGACGGGGAGCTGTTTTTT.

The genes are TRBV27 and TRBJ2-7, with no clear D. Germline V CDR1 and CDR2: MNHEY, SMNVEV (reference sequence). The CDR3 contains 13 residues. Trimming removed 2 bases at V and 0 bases at J, with 5 bases between. The CDR3 coding sequence is TGTGCCAGCAGTTTAACAGACTCCTACGAGCAGTACTTC. Translating gives CASSLTDSYEQYF.

The rearrangement uses TRBV7-2 and TRBJ1-5; D unclear. The ends were cut back, 3 bases at V and 3 bases at J, with 21 bases in the middle. CDR1 is SGHTA, CDR2 FQGNSA, per germline. The CDR3 covers 18 residues. The chain's CDR3 is CASSLAIISGDFNQPQHF. CDR3 sequence (DNA): TGTGCCAGCAGCTTGGCAATAATTTCAGGTGATTTCAATCAGCCCCAGCATTTT.

The V call is TRBV5-1, the J call TRBJ1-2; D remains ambiguous. CDR3 length: 14 residues. Per germline, CDR1 SGHRS and CDR2 YFSETQ. V was cut by 0 bases and J by 2 bases, with 8 bases left in between. The CDR3 region is CASSLVSKNYGYTF. CDR3 DNA: TGCGCCAGCAGCTTGGTTAGCAAAAACTATGGCTACACCTTC.

This rearrangement joins TRBV7-9 to TRBJ1-5; D not resolved. V lost 4 bases and J 5 bases, leaving 9 bases between the germline ends. Germline V gene lookup returns CDR1 SEHNR and CDR2 FQNEAQ (reference sequence). The CDR3 runs to 13 residues. The CDR3, as DNA: TGTGCCAGCAGCTCCTCCGTTCATCAGCCCCAGCATTTT. This gives the protein CASSSSVHQPQHF.

The chain recombines TRBV9 with TRBJ2-7; 7 bases are shared with TRBD2. The CDR3 covers 15 residues. Trimming removed 4 bases from V and 3 bases from J; junction bases left unmatched: 10. Per germline, CDR1 SGDLS and CDR2 YYNGEE. The CDR3 DNA reads TGTGCCAGCAGCCAGGGTGAAGCGGGGTTCTACGAGCAGTACTTC. Protein: CASSQGEAGFYEQYF.

Here the CDR3 DNA reads TGTGCCAGCAGCCCACTAAGGACAGGGGCAAATGAGCAGTTCTTC. The encoded protein is CASSPLRTGANEQFF. V gene TRBV5-4 combines with J gene TRBJ2-1; TRBD1 matches 9 bases. The CDR3 sequence is 15 residues long. Germline CDR1 reads SGHNT; CDR2 reads YYREEE (reference sequence). V gave up 4 bases and J gave up 7 bases; unmatched junction bases: 9. Based on the CDR3 plus reference TRBV5-4 and TRBJ2-1, the full variable domain is ETGVTQSPTHLIKTRGQQVTLRCSSQSGHNTVSWYQQALGQGPQFIFQYYREEENGRGNFPPRFSGLQFPNYSSELNVNALELDDSALYLCASSPLRTGANEQFFGPGTRLTVL.

This chain links TRBV7-2 with TRBJ1-1; 8 nucleotides line up with TRBD1. This CDR3 is 14 amino acids long. Germline CDR1 reads SGHTA; CDR2 reads FQGNSA. The V segment lost 3 bases and the J segment 4 bases; nucleotides outside the gene matches: 4. The CDR3 loop reads CASSLTGASTEAFF. CDR3 coding DNA: TGTGCCAGCAGCTTGACAGGGGCTAGCACTGAAGCTTTCTTT.

V gene TRBV30 combines with J gene TRBJ1-6, with D possibly being TRBD1 (6 bases). Germline loops: CDR1 GTSNPN, CDR2 SVGIG (reference sequence). The CDR3 sequence is 19 residues long. V was trimmed by 1 base and J by 0 bases, leaving 19 bases between them. In nucleotides, the CDR3 is TGTGCCTGGAGTGGTCCCCGACAGGAGATCACCTCCTATAATTCACCCCTCCACTTT. Its protein product is CAWSGPRQEITSYNSPLHF.

There are a few counts of this clone. V is TRBV5-6 and J is TRBJ1-4; the D gene is possibly TRBD1 (5 bases). V lost 4 bases to trimming and J lost 7 bases, with 14 bases between them. The CDR3 runs 14 residues. Germline CDR1 SGHDT, CDR2 YYEEEE. The CDR3: CASSGDWTIEKLFF. The CDR3, as DNA: TGTGCCAGCAGCGGGGACTGGACGATTGAAAAACTGTTTTTT.

The chain couples TRBV18 to TRBJ1-2, with TRBD1 matching over 8 bases. Germline loops: CDR1 KGHSH, CDR2 LQKENI. V gave up 5 bases and J gave up 6 bases; unmatched junction bases: 11. The CDR3 totals 15 residues. The CDR3: CASSETGLQGDGYTF. As DNA, the CDR3 is TGTGCCAGCTCAGAGACGGGACTACAGGGGGATGGCTACACCTTC. The full variable domain, its missing parts supplied by reference TRBV18 and TRBJ1-2, is NAGVMQNPRHLVRRRGQEARLRCSPMKGHSHVYWYRQLPEEGLKFMVYLQKENIIDESGMPKERFSAEFPKEGPSILRIQQVVRGDSAAYFCASSETGLQGDGYTFGSGTRLTVV.

The rearrangement uses TRBV15 and TRBJ1-2, with a tentative D call TRBD1 (5 bases). V was trimmed by 0 bases and J by 7 bases, leaving 12 bases between them. CDR1 and CDR2 from the germline V gene are LNHNV and YYDKDF (reference sequence). There are 14 residues in the CDR3. CDR3 coding DNA: TGTGCCACCAGCAGAGATCGGGGGGTTGGTGGCTACACCTTC. The encoded protein is CATSRDRGVGGYTF. Together with reference TRBV15 and TRBJ1-2, the CDR3 gives the full variable domain: DAMVIQNPRYQVTQFGKPVTLSCSQTLNHNVMYWYQQKSSQAPKLLFHYYDKDFNNEADTPDNFQSRRPNTSFCFLDIRSPGLGDTAMYLCATSRDRGVGGYTFGSGTRLTVV.

The chain uses TRBV15 and TRBJ2-7; the match to TRBD2 covers 7 bases. The CDR3 length is 16 residues. Trimming cost V 1 base and J 3 bases; bases outside gene matches: 9. Germline V lookup: CDR1 LNHNV, CDR2 YYDKDF (reference sequence). The CDR3 DNA follows: TGTGCCACCAGCAGAGGCCCCCTAGCGGATATCTACGAGCAGTACTTC. Amino acids: CATSRGPLADIYEQYF.

The CDR3 is CATSDSLAGYEQFF. As DNA, the CDR3 is TGTGCCACCAGTGATTCCCTTGCGGGATATGAGCAGTTCTTC. The V call is TRBV24-1, the J call TRBJ2-1, with D perhaps matching TRBD2 (6 bases). This CDR3 is built from 14 residues. Between the trimmed V and J ends, which lost 2 bases and 8 bases, there was a span of 12 bases. Germline CDR1 reads KGHDR; CDR2 reads SFDVKD.

The chain combines TRBV19 with TRBJ2-7, with TRBD2 identical over 8 bases. V shed 6 bases and J 6 bases; nucleotides not matched to a gene: 10. CDR3 length: 14 amino acids. CDR1 is LNHDA, CDR2 SQIVND, per germline (reference sequence). The CDR3 DNA reads as TGTGCCAGTAGAAGCGGGAGCCCTGGAGGCGAGCAGTACTTC. It yields the protein CASRSGSPGGEQYF.

V gene TRBV7-8 combines with J gene TRBJ1-5; 7 bases are shared with TRBD1. Germline V CDR1 and CDR2: SGHVS, FQNEAQ. The CDR3 spans 17 residues. V was pared by 1 base and J by 6 bases, with 12 bases of the junction left unmatched. DNA of the CDR3: TGTGCCAGCAGCTTAGTTTCGGTTGGGCAGGGGGGTCAGCCCCAGCATTTT. Amino acid sequence: CASSLVSVGQGGQPQHF.